This entry describes one T cell receptor (beta chain). The data belong to a study of cytomegalovirus exposure and HLA in healthy donors. Study at large: The same platform used for the 666 first-cohort repertoires was also used for the 90 to 150 validation repertoires, as a later analysis reported.

V lost 9 bases, J lost 5 bases, and 18 bases lay in between. The germline V gene encodes CDR1 SGHTS and CDR2 YDEGEE. This CDR3 region has 13 residues. It was the roughly 130-subject validation cohort, separate from the roughly 700-subject first cohort, to which the donors belonged. The method was immunoSEQ multiplex PCR; TCRdb's version includes in-frame clones alone and lacks a portion of them. This table holds some 180,000 clones, 80% to 85% found once. The chain joins TRBV5-8 to TRBJ2-7, with TRBD2 as a possible D gene (5 bases). The source of this sequence is a woman aged 25 to 45 in good health and CMV-seronegative. Sequenced: PBMCs. The CDR3 region is CANLRPAEDEQYF. DNA of the CDR3: TGTGCCAACTTGCGACCAGCGGAGGACGAGCAGTACTTC.